Below are 21 T cell receptor beta chains sequenced from a single sample in a study of radiotherapy plus CTLA-4 blockade in lung cancer. Profiled with immunoSEQ multiplex PCR; TCRdb holds only in-frame clones, not every one. The data show 50,000 to 65,000 clones, 70% to 85% seen once. Sequenced material: peripheral blood, taken from a patient treated with radiotherapy plus ipilimumab. These receptors were obtained from a human donor with non-small cell lung cancer whose response to radiotherapy plus ipilimumab could not be evaluated.

V gene TRBV2 combines with J gene TRBJ2-1, with D perhaps matching TRBD2 (5 bases). CDR3 length: 12 amino acids. V lost 0 bases and J lost 8, with 5 bases in between. The germline V gene encodes CDR1 SNHLY and CDR2 FYNNEI. The chain's CDR3 is CASSEAGDEQFF. Here the CDR3 DNA reads TGTGCCAGCAGTGAAGCGGGAGATGAGCAGTTCTTC. The full variable domain, its missing parts supplied by reference TRBV2 and TRBJ2-1, is EPEVTQTPSHQVTQMGQEVILRCVPISNHLYFYWYRQILGQKVEFLVSFYNNEISEKSEIFDDQFSVERPDGSNFTLKIRSTKLEDSAMYFCASSEAGDEQFFGPGTRLTVL.

The chain uses TRBV30 and TRBJ1-5; 10 positions match TRBD1. The CDR3 loop spans 16 amino acids. The junction had 6 bases not matched to a gene; V was cut back by 2 bases and J by 2 bases. CDR1 and CDR2 (germline): GTSNPN, SVGIG (reference sequence). The CDR3 loop reads CAWSKIGTGGNQPQHF. CDR3 nucleotides: TGTGCCTGGAGTAAGATCGGGACAGGGGGCAATCAGCCCCAGCATTTT.

V is TRBV30 and J is TRBJ1-5; D is possibly TRBD1 (5 bases). In germline, CDR1 is GTSNPN, CDR2 SVGIG (reference sequence). This CDR3 comprises 13 residues. Trimming removed 1 base at V and 7 bases at J, with 11 bases between. The CDR3 loop reads CAWSGRGGQPQHF. CDR3 coding DNA: TGTGCCTGGAGTGGGAGGGGCGGCCAGCCCCAGCATTTT. The whole variable domain, filled in from reference TRBV30 and TRBJ1-5, reads SQTIHQWPATLVQPVGSPLSLECTVEGTSNPNLYWYRQAAGRGLQLLFYSVGIGQISSEVPQNLSASRPQDRQFILSSKKLLLSDSGFYLCAWSGRGGQPQHFGDGTRLSIL.

CDR3 in DNA: TGTGCCAGCAGCTTAGAAAGGCTAGCGGGAAACCAAGAGACCCAGTACTTC. This translates into CASSLERLAGNQETQYF. The rearrangement links TRBV7-9 to TRBJ2-5, with 9 bases lining up with TRBD2. The V gene's germline CDR1 is SEHNR and CDR2 FQNEAQ (reference sequence). The ends lost 1 base at V and 0 bases at J; junction bases unmatched: 6. The CDR3 loop spans 17 amino acids. Filled out from reference TRBV7-9 and TRBJ2-5, the complete variable domain reads DTGVSQNPRHKITKRGQNVTFRCDPISEHNRLYWYRQTLGQGPEFLTYFQNEAQLEKSRLLSDRFSAERPKGSFSTLEIQRTEQGDSAMYLCASSLERLAGNQETQYFGPGTRLLVL.

The V and J genes are TRBV9 and TRBJ2-2; D call uncertain. The CDR3 is 13 residues long. V dropped 4 bases and J dropped 7 bases, with 11 bases sitting between them. Germline V gene data show CDR1 as SGDLS and CDR2 as YYNGEE. The CDR3 here is CASSPQPGGELFF. The CDR3 DNA sequence: TGTGCCAGCAGCCCTCAACCGGGCGGGGAGCTGTTTTTT.

This chain uses TRBV2 with TRBJ1-1, with D uncertain. Trimming removed 2 bases at V and 1 base at J, with 5 bases between. Germline V lookup: CDR1 SNHLY, CDR2 FYNNEI. CDR3 length: 13 amino acids. Written as DNA, the CDR3 is TGTGCCAGCAGTGAAAAGAGGAACACTGAAGCTTTCTTT. Translation gives CASSEKRNTEAFF.

The J gene is TRBJ2-5, the V gene TRBV20-1; D uncertain. V lost 3 bases to trimming and J lost 2 bases, with 4 bases between them. Germline lookup yields CDR1 DFQATT and CDR2 SNEGSKA (reference sequence). CDR3 length equals 11 residues. The CDR3 here is CSARQQETQYF. The CDR3 DNA reads as TGCAGTGCTAGGCAGCAAGAGACCCAGTACTTC.

This clone was seen once. The V gene is TRBV5-4, the J gene TRBJ2-5; the D gene is possibly TRBD1 (6 bases). CDR3 size: 15 residues. Germline CDR1 SGHNT, CDR2 YYREEE (reference sequence). The V end lost 3 bases, the J end lost 1 base, and 13 bases lay between the germline ends. The CDR3 reads CASSSLDRSQETQYF. DNA for the CDR3: TGTGCCAGCAGCTCCCTGGACAGAAGCCAAGAGACCCAGTACTTC.

This clone showed up just a few times. The chain carries TRBV6-5 and TRBJ2-7; TRBD1 aligns across 9 bases. Germline V lookup: CDR1 MNHEY, CDR2 SVGAGI. This CDR3 spans 14 amino acids. Germline trimming cut 9 bases from V and 4 bases from J; bases unmatched to any gene: 10. The CDR3 loop is CASRPTGGAYEQYF. The CDR3 bases are TGTGCCAGTAGACCGACAGGGGGTGCGTACGAGCAGTACTTC.

V and J are TRBV7-2 and TRBJ2-5; 7 nucleotides match TRBD1. The DNA matches TRBJ2-7 better at its end, which makes the J call doubtful. Germline V CDR1 and CDR2: SGHTA, FQGNSA. The CDR3 length is 14 residues. CDR3 DNA sequence: TGTGCCAGCAGCTTAACCGGGACAGTCTACGAGCAGTACTTC. It codes for CASSLTGTVYEQYF.

This chain joins TRBV4-2 and TRBJ2-7; TRBD1 aligns across 9 bases. The CDR3 loop spans 18 amino acids. Germline assignment: CDR1 LGHNA and CDR2 YNFKEQ. The V gene end was trimmed by 0 bases and the J gene end by 2 bases; junction bases not matched to a gene: 11. The CDR3 bases are TGTGCCAGCAGCCAAGAGGTGGACAGGGGCCTCACCCCCTACGAGCAGTACTTC. Its protein product is CASSQEVDRGLTPYEQYF.

This chain connects TRBV5-4 to TRBJ2-1; 7 bases line up with TRBD2. Trimming cost V 4 bases and J 5 bases; bases outside gene matches: 3. The CDR3 sequence is 13 residues long. Germline CDR1 SGHNT, CDR2 YYREEE (reference sequence). This CDR3 reads CASSHTSDNEQFF. The DNA for the CDR3 is TGTGCCAGCAGCCATACTAGCGACAATGAGCAGTTCTTC.

The chain recombines TRBV10-2 with TRBJ2-5, with 7 bases fitting TRBD1. The DNA end is more similar to TRBJ2-7, so the J call may be wrong. The CDR3 runs to 13 residues. The germline gives CDR1 WSHSY, CDR2 SAAADI. The chain's CDR3 is CASSHRGSYEQYF. CDR3 bases: TGCGCCAGCAGTCACAGGGGCTCCTACGAGCAGTACTTC.

This rearrangement joins TRBV5-1 to TRBJ1-4; D gene unclear. The CDR3 consists of 15 residues. Germline CDR1 and CDR2: SGHRS and YFSETQ. The V and J ends lost 3 bases and 0 bases respectively, with 9 bases between them. The DNA of the CDR3 is TGCGCCAGCAGCTCAGGATCTGCAACTAATGAAAAACTGTTTTTT. As protein: CASSSGSATNEKLFF.

V and J are TRBV12-1 and TRBJ2-5; TRBD1 is taken as the D call from the table, unchecked against the DNA. TRBV12-1 is reported as a pseudogene. This CDR3 has 14 residues. The CDR3, as DNA: TGTGCCAGCAGCCCCGGGACAGGGGGAGAGACCCAGTACTTC. Its translation is CASSPGTGGETQYF.

This sequence joins TRBV29-1 and TRBJ1-4; the match to TRBD1 covers 8 bases. The CDR3 is 13 amino acids. Germline CDR1 SQVTM, CDR2 ANQGSEA. The V segment lost 5 bases and the J segment 3 bases; nucleotides outside the gene matches: 2. For the CDR3, the DNA is TGCAGCGTTCAACAGGGGGCTAATGAAAAACTGTTTTTT. Its translation: CSVQQGANEKLFF.

V gene TRBV18 combines with J gene TRBJ2-5, with D maybe TRBD1 (6 bases). The germline gives CDR1 KGHSH, CDR2 LQKENI. The ends were cut back, 1 base at V and 7 bases at J, with 13 bases in the middle. CDR3 length: 14 amino acids. The CDR3 DNA is TGTGCCAGCTCACCACAGTACAGGGCTGGGACCCAGTACTTC. Its protein product is CASSPQYRAGTQYF.

The chain links TRBV4-1 to TRBJ1-1; maybe TRBD1 (6 bases). This CDR3 spans 16 amino acids. The V gene's germline CDR1 is MGHRA and CDR2 YSYEKL. Trimming removed 2 bases at V and 7 bases at J, with 20 bases between. As DNA, the CDR3 is TGCGCCAGCAGCCAATACCCAGGGGCGAGGCCCCTTGAAGCTTTCTTT. Translated: CASSQYPGARPLEAFF.

This chain uses TRBV10-3 with TRBJ2-7; D ambiguous. Germline V gene sequence: CDR1 ENHRY, CDR2 SYGVKD. CDR3 length: 12 amino acids. V was trimmed by 4 bases and J by 7 bases, leaving 11 bases between them. The CDR3 sequence is CAISGPDNEQYF. CDR3 DNA: TGTGCCATCAGTGGCCCCGACAATGAGCAGTACTTC.

The chain combines TRBV18 with TRBJ1-2, with TRBD1 matching over 12 bases. Germline CDR1 KGHSH, CDR2 LQKENI. CDR3 size: 17 residues. J lost 5 bases, V lost 4 bases, and 11 bases had no gene match. CDR3 nucleotides: TGTGCCAGCTCACTGGGACAGGGGGCGCGGTCCCCATATGGCTACACCTTC. Encoded protein: CASSLGQGARSPYGYTF.

The table lists this clone with a count of one. V and J are TRBV7-7 and TRBJ2-1; the match to TRBD2 covers 14 bases. The ends lost 5 bases at V and 10 bases at J; junction bases unmatched: 7. The CDR3 spans 15 residues. Germline CDR1 and CDR2: SSHAT and FNYEAQ (reference sequence). The CDR3 DNA reads as TGTGCCAGCAGCCCCGGGACTAGCGGGAGAGGAGAGCAGTTCTTC. Translating gives CASSPGTSGRGEQFF.